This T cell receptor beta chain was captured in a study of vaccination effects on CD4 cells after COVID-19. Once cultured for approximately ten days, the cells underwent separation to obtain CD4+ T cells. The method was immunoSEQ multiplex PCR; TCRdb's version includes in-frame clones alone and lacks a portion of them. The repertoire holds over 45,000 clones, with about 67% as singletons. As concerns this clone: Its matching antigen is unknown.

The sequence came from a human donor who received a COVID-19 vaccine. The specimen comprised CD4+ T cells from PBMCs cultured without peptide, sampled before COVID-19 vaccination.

The CDR3, as DNA: TGCAGTGCTAGTCCTCTGGGGGAAAACGGCTACACCTTC. Translation: CSASPLGENGYTF. This chain connects TRBV20-1 to TRBJ1-2; TRBD1 might be the D (5 bases). Germline V gene lookup returns CDR1 DFQATT and CDR2 SNEGSKA (reference sequence). This CDR3 comprises 13 residues. The V end was cut by 3 bases, the J end by 8 bases, with 16 bases between.